This T cell receptor beta chain was documented in a study of metastatic and nonmetastatic thyroid tumors. Study details: Across blood and tumor or nodule tissue, repertoires from malignant and benign thyroid patients were compared with one another. Findings of the study overall: Benign nodules reportedly had significantly lower TCR beta diversity than malignant thyroid tumors in blood and tumor.

Original processing notes: A classifier for distant metastasis in papillary thyroid cancer was constructed using CDR3 differences observed across clinicopathological groups. Through MiXCR, TCRdb re-clonotyped the PCR reads. None of the V and J calls come from the authors' own analysis; TCRdb made them. Of about 20,000 clones listed, roughly 22% are singletons. As to this clone: The antigen is unknown. With a much larger clone just one base away, this may be a read error.

Before thyroid surgery, none of the patients had received any treatment. V was pared by 10 bases and J by 3 bases, with 22 bases between. Looked up from germline, CDR1 is MNHNS and CDR2 is SASEGT. This CDR3 is 15 amino acids long. The receptor's source is a female donor with papillary thyroid cancer or a benign thyroid nodule (not recorded which). Some clones in this sample may be carry-over from other donors' samples. Sequencing input: adjacent normal tissue. The V and J genes are TRBV6-1 and TRBJ2-7; TRBD1 might be the D (6 bases). The CDR3 coding sequence is TGTGCCAACAGCCGGACAGCGAGTTTAGGCTACGAGCAGTACTTC. Its translation is CANSRTASLGYEQYF.